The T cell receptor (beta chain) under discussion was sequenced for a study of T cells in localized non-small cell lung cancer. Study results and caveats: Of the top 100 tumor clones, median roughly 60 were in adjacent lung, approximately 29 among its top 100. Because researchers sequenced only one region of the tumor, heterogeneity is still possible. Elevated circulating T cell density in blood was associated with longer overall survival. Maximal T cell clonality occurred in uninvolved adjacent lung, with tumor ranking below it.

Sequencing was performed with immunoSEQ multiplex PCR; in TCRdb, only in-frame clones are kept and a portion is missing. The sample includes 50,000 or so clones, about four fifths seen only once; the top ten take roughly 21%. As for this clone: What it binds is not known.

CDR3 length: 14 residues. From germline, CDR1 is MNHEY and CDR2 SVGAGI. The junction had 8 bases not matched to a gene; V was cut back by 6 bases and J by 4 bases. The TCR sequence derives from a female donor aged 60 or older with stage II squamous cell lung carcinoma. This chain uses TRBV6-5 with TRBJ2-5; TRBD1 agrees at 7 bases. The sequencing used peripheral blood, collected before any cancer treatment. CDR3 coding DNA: TGTGCCAGCAGCCCCAGGGGGATTGGAGAGACCCAGTACTTC. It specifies CASSPRGIGETQYF.